The 3 T cell receptor beta chains listed next were all sequenced from one sample in a study of regulatory T cells in long-lasting Graves disease. According to the study, TCR beta libraries were built with iRepertoire HTBI primers and CDR3-region Arm-PCR. TCRdb itself ran the multiplex PCR reads through MiXCR, one entry per CDR3 protein. The sample has under 450,000 distinct CDR3 sequences, about 25% seen once. Time point here: persistent/refractory GD, antithyroid drugs over 5 years with positive TRAb. Generation of the TCR library employed RNA extracted from PBMCs. This material consisted of peripheral blood mononuclear cells (PBMCs), taken when the disease was refractory, from a patient treated with antithyroid drugs. All receptors come from a female donor with Graves disease.

The CDR3 DNA is TGTGCCAGTAGTATCTCGGCGGGGGGTGAAAAACTGTTTTTT. Translating gives CASSISAGGEKLFF. This sequence joins TRBV19 and TRBJ1-4, with D perhaps matching TRBD1 (5 bases). The CDR3 contains 14 residues. V lost 3 bases and J lost 7, with 12 bases in between. Germline V gives CDR1 LNHDA, CDR2 SQIVND (reference sequence).

The chain recombines TRBV15 with TRBJ2-7, with 8 nucleotides matching TRBD2. V shed 5 bases, J shed 0 bases, and the junction held 9 bases outside the gene matches. The CDR3 is made up of 16 amino acids. Germline V lookup: CDR1 LNHNV, CDR2 YYDKDF (reference sequence). The CDR3 reads CATSRRFSGNSYEQYF. The DNA for the CDR3 is TGTGCCACCAGCCGACGCTTTAGCGGGAACTCCTACGAGCAGTACTTC.

This clonotype was observed a few times. This chain uses TRBV19 with TRBJ1-5; no clear D gene. With 4 bases removed from V and 5 bases from J, the gap between germline ends came to 9 bases. The CDR3 spans 13 residues. Germline CDR1 is LNHDA and CDR2 is SQIVND (reference sequence). CDR3 sequence: CASSKGGHQPQHF. CDR3 DNA: TGTGCCAGTAGTAAGGGTGGACATCAGCCCCAGCATTTT.